The sequence of this TCR beta chain was determined in a study of CD8 T cells in Susac syndrome (dated by TCRdb to about 2019). About the study as a whole: Among the sequenced Susac syndrome patients, six had clinically active disease and roughly 8 were in clinical remission. At blood withdrawal, Susac syndrome patients were either therapy-naive, taking corticosteroids (in some cases with IVIg as well), or taking IVIg alone. The study used repertoire sequencing to test whether antigen drove CD8+ T cell activation and differentiation in Susac syndrome. Clonality of the CD8+ T cell repertoire was compared between over ten healthy donors, approximately 14 Susac syndrome patients and 15 multiple sclerosis patients.

High-throughput TCR beta sequencing profiled peripheral blood CD8+ and CD4+ T cells from healthy donors, Susac syndrome patients and multiple sclerosis patients. The Susac syndrome patients fulfilled recently defined diagnostic criteria for either definite or probable disease. Bulk CD8+ and CD4+ T cells were purified by magnetic negative isolation, while CD8+ TEMRA cells were enriched using FACS. Blood was drawn into EDTA tubes, processed within 24 hours, and PBMCs were isolated by density gradient centrifugation. PBMCs intended for TCR sequencing were cryopreserved in liquid nitrogen and thawed later in a water bath at 37 degrees C. A purity of at least 90% was achieved for sorted or isolated CD4+, CD8+ and CD8+ TEMRA cells. This clonotype was counted once. The specificity of this receptor is unknown. The record has no base qualities; no much larger clone is one base away. A lone read gives weak evidence.

What the work shows at the level of the full study, not this receptor alone: Around 15 and five Susac-specific public clones were found in the total CD8+ and CD8+ TEMRA repertoires, respectively. The study acknowledged that relatively few individuals were included in the TCR sequencing and HLA analysis. CD8+ repertoires in Susac syndrome showed clonal expansion, which was highest in CD8+ TEMRA cells and was greater in clinically active patients than in remitting patients.

RNA was extracted using the RNeasy kit, and about 0.5 to 1 ug of the RNA was reverse transcribed with random hexamers. TCR beta CDR3 regions were amplified with the immunoSEQ multiplex PCR assay covering 54 Vbeta and 13 Jbeta segments. Bias from PCR amplification was corrected by using a synthetic template baseline for primer optimization and for computational correction. The study's processing was this. Reads were assigned to V, D and J genes according to IMGT and analyzed in immunoSEQ Analyzer, with only productive sequences retained. To calculate clonality, Shannon entropy was normalized by log2 of the number of productive unique sequences and then subtracted from one. Public and private clones were assessed among the 100 most prevalent clones of each patient and control. Clones were defined as Susac-specific if absent from the healthy and MS cohorts, from 1052 published viral clones and from other ImmuneACCESS disease sequences. The public reads were run again by TCRdb, first through fastp at Q25 and then through MiXCR, and only productive beta chains were kept. Each CDR3 protein appears once, grouped with its most common genes and DNA. Clone size and V and J calls follow TCRdb, not the original study. The sample data list 130,000 or so distinct CDR3 sequences, and 90% to 95% of these were observed just once. The ten most abundant clones make up 0.28% of the sample.

Sequencing was performed on CD8+ T cells from PBMCs. This TCR came from a human donor with Susac syndrome.

The sequenced DNA is TGTGCCAGCAGCTTAGAGGACAGACCCTACGAGCAGTACTTC. Protein translation: CASSLEDRPYEQYF. This chain joins TRBV7-6 to TRBJ2-7; TRBD1 is perhaps the D gene, given 6 matching bases. Per the germline V gene, SGHVS is the CDR1 and FNYEAQ is the CDR2. V is clipped by 1 base and J by 2 bases, and the sequence between their germline boundaries is 9 bases long. The CDR3, cysteine through phenylalanine, is 14 amino acids long. Of all the DNA, just the CDR3 is kept, 42 bases in frame from base 1.